These 4 T cell receptor beta chains originate from one sample sequenced in a study of cytomegalovirus exposure and HLA in healthy donors (dated by TCRdb to 2016 to 2017). The method was the immunoSEQ multiplex PCR assay. A mixture of 60 forward primers for TCR Vbeta segments and 13 reverse primers for TCR Jbeta segments was used in the multiplex PCR. TCRdb limited this immuneACCESS table to in-frame rearrangements with V and J called. A share of clones is missing; checked studies link under half to unresolved V genes, and the rest is unexplained. The sample includes 150,000 to 200,000 clones, with 80% to 85% observed a single time. The top ten constitute less than 5% of the sample. Input material: PBMCs. The source is a man aged 50-60 years in good health and CMV-seropositive.

Only a few counts were recorded for this clone. This chain joins TRBV2 and TRBJ1-5; D ambiguous. With 3 bases removed from V and 7 bases from J, the gap between germline ends came to 13 bases. CDR1 and CDR2 (germline): SNHLY, FYNNEI. This CDR3 is 14 amino acids long. This CDR3 reads CASSDGGVGQPQHF. CDR3 DNA: TGTGCCAGCAGTGATGGCGGGGTAGGGCAGCCCCAGCATTTT.

The chain joins TRBV5-1 to TRBJ1-1; tentatively, D is TRBD1 (6 bases). CDR3 size: 14 residues. The V end was cut by 6 bases, the J end by 5 bases, with 17 bases between. Looked up from germline, CDR1 is SGHRS and CDR2 is YFSETQ. The CDR3 reads CASNYGGGRTEAFF. DNA for the CDR3: TGCGCCAGCAACTACGGGGGGGGCCGGACTGAAGCTTTCTTT.

CDR3 protein: CASSLDGGASYNEQFF. CDR3 DNA sequence: TGTGCCAGCAGCTTGGATGGGGGGGCGTCCTACAATGAGCAGTTCTTC. The V gene is TRBV5-4, the J gene TRBJ2-1, with D possibly being TRBD2 (7 bases). CDR3 length equals 16 residues. CDR1 SGHNT and CDR2 YYREEE come from the germline V gene (reference sequence). The germline V and J ends were trimmed by 0 bases and 1 base, with 11 bases remaining between them.

The chain joins TRBV7-9 to TRBJ1-4, with 7 nucleotides matching TRBD1. V gave up 1 base and J gave up 7 bases; unmatched junction bases: 3. The CDR3 has 14 residues. Germline CDR1 reads SEHNR; CDR2 reads FQNEAQ (reference sequence). In DNA form, the CDR3 reads TGTGCCAGCAGCTTAGGGCAGGGGGTTGAAAAACTGTTTTTT. Its protein is CASSLGQGVEKLFF. The complete variable domain, with remaining parts taken from reference TRBV7-9 and TRBJ1-4, reads DTGVSQNPRHKITKRGQNVTFRCDPISEHNRLYWYRQTLGQGPEFLTYFQNEAQLEKSRLLSDRFSAERPKGSFSTLEIQRTEQGDSAMYLCASSLGQGVEKLFFGSGTQLSVL.